This T cell receptor (beta chain) was obtained from a study of CD8 T cells in Susac syndrome. Reverse transcription used about 0.45 to 1 ug RNA and random hexamers. TCRdb re-called the immunoSEQ multiplex PCR reads through MiXCR, storing one row per CDR3 protein. Of some 400,000 distinct CDR3 sequences listed, approximately 85% are singletons. This CDR3 has 13 residues. Looked up from germline, CDR1 is SGHRS and CDR2 is YFSETQ. V lost 5 bases to trimming and J lost 0 bases, with 5 bases between them. This receptor was taken from a human donor with multiple sclerosis. The chain employs TRBV5-1 and TRBJ2-2; D is unclear. The sequenced sample consisted of CD8+ T cells from PBMCs. This CDR3 is CASRSTNTGELFF. As DNA, the CDR3 is TGCGCCAGCAGGAGTACGAACACCGGGGAGCTGTTTTTT.